The 16 T cell receptor beta chains given below trace back to one sample, sequenced in a study of shared clonotypes between healthy human individuals. Terminally differentiated effector memory CD45RA+ cells were left out of the naive CD8 fraction, which was CD45RO-negative and positively selected for CCR7. TCRdb's copy holds only in-frame clones and misses some; the assay was immunoSEQ multiplex PCR. The sample holds around 1.9 million clones; around 93% are singletons and the top ten take 1.7%. Sequenced material: naive CD8+ T cells from PBMCs. The receptors were sampled from a man younger than 35 in good health. Some clones in this sample may be carry-over from other donors' samples.

The count of this clone is one. The CDR3 coding sequence is TGTGCCAGCAGCGAGGAGACAGGGGGCGCGGAGTATGGCTACACCTTC. This translates into CASSEETGGAEYGYTF. The V and J genes are TRBV5-6 and TRBJ1-2; 10 bases are a match to TRBD1. This CDR3 has 16 amino acids. The J segment lost 5 bases and the V segment lost 4 bases, leaving 11 bases of the junction unmatched. Germline CDR1 SGHDT, CDR2 YYEEEE.

CDR3: CASSLIAGLYNEQFF. As DNA, the CDR3 is TGTGCCAGCAGCTTAATAGCGGGACTTTACAATGAGCAGTTCTTC. This sequence joins TRBV7-2 and TRBJ2-1, with 8 bases identical to TRBD2. The junction had 4 bases not matched to a gene; V was cut back by 2 bases and J by 4 bases. The CDR3 is 15 residues long. CDR1 and CDR2 from the germline V gene are SGHTA and FQGNSA.

The sample holds a few counts of this clone. The rearrangement joins TRBV11-2 to TRBJ1-4; unclear D gene. Trimming left V 5 bases short and J 8 bases short, with 15 bases between. The germline V gene encodes CDR1 SGHAT and CDR2 FQNNGV. The CDR3 loop spans 14 amino acids. CDR3 loop: CASSATRQAEKLFF. The CDR3, as DNA: TGTGCCAGCAGCGCAACGCGGCAAGCGGAAAAACTGTTTTTT.

V usage is TRBV7-6 and J usage is TRBJ2-1; D is perhaps TRBD1 or TRBD2 (5 bases each). CDR3 length: 15 residues. Between the trimmed V and J ends, which lost 0 bases and 9 bases, there was a span of 15 bases. Germline loops: CDR1 SGHVS, CDR2 FNYEAQ. The CDR3 nucleotides are TGTGCCAGCAGCTTAGCCCTGTGGGACGGCGGTGAGCAGTTCTTC. Translation gives CASSLALWDGGEQFF.

The J gene is TRBJ1-5, the V gene TRBV19; possible D gene TRBD1, 5 bases. The CDR3 runs to 13 residues. V was trimmed by 11 bases and J by 0 bases, leaving 11 bases between them. Per the germline V gene, CDR1 is LNHDA and CDR2 is SQIVND (reference sequence). The CDR3 is CAGALGSNQPQHF. DNA for the CDR3: TGTGCCGGGGCTTTGGGTAGCAATCAGCCCCAGCATTTT.

This chain joins TRBV6-5 and TRBJ2-1, with TRBD2 identical over 8 bases. Germline V gene data show CDR1 as MNHEY and CDR2 as SVGAGI. The V and J ends lost 8 bases and 7 bases, in that order; junction bases with no gene match: 10. This CDR3 comprises 14 residues. CDR3 nucleotides: TGTGCCAGCGCGGGGGCGCGGGAGGTTAATGAGCAGTTCTTC. This codes for CASAGAREVNEQFF.

The genes are TRBV9 and TRBJ1-6; D may be TRBD1 (6 bases). V was cut by 0 bases and J by 10 bases, with 14 bases left in between. This CDR3 region has 15 residues. Germline V gives CDR1 SGDLS, CDR2 YYNGEE. CDR3 protein: CASSVGGRGDSPLHF. In DNA form, the CDR3 reads TGTGCCAGCAGCGTAGGAGGCAGGGGAGACTCACCCCTCCACTTT. The whole variable domain, filled in from reference TRBV9 and TRBJ1-6, reads DSGVTQTPKHLITATGQRVTLRCSPRSGDLSVYWYQQSLDQGLQFLIQYYNGEERAKGNILERFSAQQFPDLHSELNLSSLELGDSALYFCASSVGGRGDSPLHFGNGTRLTVT.

V is TRBV6-5 and J is TRBJ2-2, with 7 bases fitting TRBD1. The CDR3 runs 15 residues. After removal of 8 bases from V and 4 bases from J, the junction contained 10 bases not matched to a gene. CDR1 and CDR2 from the germline V gene are MNHEY and SVGAGI. The CDR3 spells CASEGAMSRTGELFF. The CDR3, as DNA: TGTGCCAGCGAGGGGGCAATGTCTCGCACCGGGGAGCTGTTTTTT.

This chain links TRBV6-5 with TRBJ2-2; 9 bases map to TRBD2. Germline CDR1 is MNHEY and CDR2 is SVGAGI. The CDR3 is 15 amino acids. After removal of 5 bases from V and 10 bases from J, the junction contained 11 bases not matched to a gene. The CDR3 spells CASSPVAGALVELFF. The CDR3 nucleotides read TGTGCCAGCAGTCCCGTAGCGGGAGCATTGGTGGAGCTGTTTTTT.

The chain employs TRBV7-9 and TRBJ2-5, with 8 bases lining up with TRBD1. The CDR3 totals 13 residues. V lost 5 bases and J lost 4; bases outside the gene matches: 3. CDR1 is SEHNR and CDR2 is FQNEAQ in the germline V gene (reference sequence). CDR3: CASSDTGGETQYF. CDR3 in DNA: TGTGCCAGCAGCGATACAGGGGGAGAGACCCAGTACTTC.

In the case of this clone: Different DNA sequences within this sample yield the same CDR3. This chain connects TRBV27 to TRBJ1-5, with a weak D call TRBD1 (5 bases). Per the germline V gene, CDR1 is MNHEY and CDR2 is SMNVEV (reference sequence). V lost 6 bases and J 0 bases, leaving 9 bases between the germline ends. This CDR3 is 14 amino acids long. As DNA, the CDR3 is TGTGCCAGCAGAACTGGGGGTAGCAATCAGCCCCAGCATTTT. This translates into CASRTGGSNQPQHF.

About this clone itself: Additional DNA sequences in this sample encode the identical CDR3. This chain links TRBV7-9 with TRBJ2-2; D uncertain. Germline assignment: CDR1 SEHNR and CDR2 FQNEAQ (reference sequence). The V gene lost 1 base and the J gene lost 4 bases, with 7 bases spanning the gap. CDR3 length: 14 residues. CDR3 in amino acids: CASSLVSTTGELFF. CDR3 in DNA: TGTGCCAGCAGCTTAGTATCCACCACCGGGGAGCTGTTTTTT.

The chain combines TRBV29-1 with TRBJ2-2, with 7 bases fitting TRBD1. The J segment lost 4 bases and the V segment lost 5 bases, leaving 10 bases of the junction unmatched. Germline V gives CDR1 SQVTM, CDR2 ANQGSEA. The CDR3 contains 15 residues. The CDR3 sequence: CSVQQNRGSTGELFF. The CDR3 nucleotides read TGCAGCGTTCAACAAAACAGGGGTTCCACCGGGGAGCTGTTTTTT.

This clone was counted only a few times. The V call is TRBV5-4, the J call TRBJ1-1; D call uncertain. CDR3 length: 12 amino acids. Germline-derived CDR1 and CDR2 are SGHNT and YYREEE (reference sequence). The V gene lost 0 bases and the J gene lost 11 bases, with 11 bases spanning the gap. The CDR3: CASSLGSGLAFF. CDR3 DNA: TGTGCCAGCAGCTTGGGGTCCGGTCTGGCTTTCTTT.

The chain joins TRBV7-2 to TRBJ2-2; D not certain. V lost 5 bases and J lost 6, with 10 bases in between. This CDR3 contains 13 residues. CDR1 and CDR2 from the germline V gene are SGHTA and FQGNSA. CDR3 sequence (DNA): TGTGCCAGCAGCCTCATTGGGGCCGGGGAGCTGTTTTTT. This translates into CASSLIGAGELFF.

The CDR3 DNA reads as TGTGCCAGCAGTTCTTCACGGACTAGCGGCTACAATGAGCAGTTCTTC. Residues: CASSSSRTSGYNEQFF. The chain has TRBV6-5 and TRBJ2-1; 10 nucleotides match TRBD2. The CDR3 spans 16 residues. The junction had 6 bases not matched to a gene; V was cut back by 4 bases and J by 3 bases. In germline, CDR1 is MNHEY, CDR2 SVGAGI.